Each of the 29 T cell receptor beta chains below was sequenced from the same sample in a study of blood T cell repertoires in COVID-19. Only in-frame clones appear in the TCRdb table, and some are missing; sequencing was by immunoSEQ multiplex PCR. The sample lists approximately 290,000 clones; about 85% were seen once. Sequences were obtained from peripheral blood. The receptors come from a human donor with COVID-19, enrolled during active disease. The donor label of this sample is uncertain.

This chain joins TRBV19 and TRBJ2-1, with 13 bases aligning to TRBD2. V lost 10 bases, J lost 4 bases, and 10 bases stayed unmatched. The CDR3 covers 16 residues. From germline, CDR1 is LNHDA and CDR2 SQIVND (reference sequence). The CDR3 DNA sequence: TGTGCCACCGGGACTAGCGGGACCATACTTTACAATGAGCAGTTCTTC. Its protein is CATGTSGTILYNEQFF.

To note about this clone: This could be a read error, since a much larger clone is one nucleotide away. This same CDR3 is encoded by further DNA sequences in the sample. CDR3 sequence: CASSIGTGGSYEQYF. The CDR3 coding sequence is TGTGCCAGTAGTATCGGGACAGGGGGCTCCTACGAGCAGTACTTC. The chain recombines TRBV19 with TRBJ2-7, with 11 bases that match TRBD1. Germline V lookup: CDR1 LNHDA, CDR2 SQIVND (reference sequence). CDR3 length equals 15 residues. Trimming cost V 3 bases and J 0 bases; bases outside gene matches: 1. The full variable domain, with the rest looked up from reference TRBV19 and TRBJ2-7, is DGGITQSPKYLFRKEGQNVTLSCEQNLNHDAMYWYRQDPGQGLRLIYYSQIVNDFQKGDIAEGYSVSREKKESFPLTVTSAQKNPTAFYLCASSIGTGGSYEQYFGPGTRLTVT.

This sequence joins TRBV6-5 and TRBJ2-7; perhaps TRBD2 as D (5 bases). The germline V and J ends were trimmed by 6 bases and 1 base, with 16 bases remaining between them. Germline loops: CDR1 MNHEY, CDR2 SVGAGI. The CDR3 has 15 residues. CDR3 DNA: TGTGCCAGCAGAGTAGCGCCCGTGGGTTCCTACGAGCAGTACTTC. It specifies CASRVAPVGSYEQYF.

The chain joins TRBV10-3 to TRBJ2-2; 7 nucleotides match TRBD1. This CDR3 is 17 amino acids long. The V and J ends lost 5 bases and 7 bases, in that order; junction bases with no gene match: 16. Germline values: CDR1 ENHRY, CDR2 SYGVKD. The CDR3 sequence is CAISLADNRGLSGELFF. DNA of the CDR3: TGTGCCATCAGTCTCGCTGATAACAGGGGCCTAAGCGGGGAGCTGTTTTTT.

Comment on this clone: This sample also contains other DNA sequences that code for the same CDR3. The gene calls are TRBV27 and TRBJ1-5; tentatively, D is TRBD1 (6 bases). The germline V and J ends were trimmed by 1 base and 4 bases, with 8 bases remaining between them. Germline V lookup: CDR1 MNHEY, CDR2 SMNVEV (reference sequence). The CDR3 covers 14 residues. The CDR3 reads CASSLLGGNQPQHF. In nucleotides, the CDR3 is TGTGCCAGCAGTTTATTAGGGGGAAATCAGCCCCAGCATTTT.

The chain has TRBV5-6 and TRBJ2-1; 13 bases match TRBD2. The CDR3 length is 19 residues. The V and J ends lost 4 bases and 0 bases, in that order; junction bases with no gene match: 10. Germline CDR1 SGHDT, CDR2 YYEEEE. The CDR3 bases are TGTGCCAGCAGCCGGGGGACTAGCGGGGCTTCTAGCTCCTACAATGAGCAGTTCTTC. As protein: CASSRGTSGASSSYNEQFF. Full variable domain (missing parts from reference TRBV5-6 and TRBJ2-1): DAGVTQSPTHLIKTRGQQVTLRCSPKSGHDTVSWYQQALGQGPQFIFQYYEEEERQRGNFPDRFSGHQFPNYSSELNVNALLLGDSALYLCASSRGTSGASSSYNEQFFGPGTRLTVL.

V gene TRBV6-5 combines with J gene TRBJ2-3; D might be TRBD1 (5 bases). The CDR3 spans 14 residues. CDR1 is MNHEY and CDR2 is SVGAGI in the germline V gene. V lost 4 bases and J lost 5, with 13 bases in between. CDR3 sequence (DNA): TGTGCCAGCAGTTCCAGGGTGGTTCAAGATACGCAGTATTTT. Protein sequence: CASSSRVVQDTQYF.

The genes are TRBV28 and TRBJ2-7; 10 nucleotides line up with TRBD2. The CDR3 sequence is 15 residues long. V lost 3 bases and J lost 4; bases outside the gene matches: 6. Germline loops: CDR1 MDHEN, CDR2 SYDVKM. The CDR3 sequence is CASSFSGRARYEQYF. The CDR3 DNA follows: TGTGCCAGCAGTTTCAGCGGGAGGGCCCGGTACGAGCAGTACTTC. Supplemented by reference TRBV28 and TRBJ2-7, the full variable domain reads DVKVTQSSRYLVKRTGEKVFLECVQDMDHENMFWYRQDPGLGLRLIYFSYDVKMKEKGDIPEGYSVSREKKERFSLILESASTNQTSMYLCASSFSGRARYEQYFGPGTRLTVT.

This chain joins TRBV6-6 and TRBJ2-2, with 16 bases aligning to TRBD2. V shed 5 bases and J 2 bases; nucleotides not matched to a gene: 23. The CDR3 runs 24 residues. Germline V gene sequence: CDR1 MNHNY, CDR2 SVGAGI (reference sequence). The CDR3 spells CASSRRGIGVTGTSGRDNTGELFF. The CDR3 nucleotides are TGTGCCAGCAGTCGCCGTGGCATAGGCGTCACCGGGACTAGCGGGAGGGATAACACCGGGGAGCTGTTTTTT.

The V call is TRBV28, the J call TRBJ1-4; 8 positions match TRBD1. J was trimmed by 3 bases and V by 5 bases; bases with no gene match: 2. Germline V gives CDR1 MDHEN, CDR2 SYDVKM. The CDR3 has 14 amino acids. CDR3 coding DNA: TGTGCCAGCAGTGGGGGACAGGCTAATGAAAAACTGTTTTTT. Its protein product is CASSGGQANEKLFF. The full variable domain, with the rest looked up from reference TRBV28 and TRBJ1-4, is DVKVTQSSRYLVKRTGEKVFLECVQDMDHENMFWYRQDPGLGLRLIYFSYDVKMKEKGDIPEGYSVSREKKERFSLILESASTNQTSMYLCASSGGQANEKLFFGSGTQLSVL.

V usage is TRBV6-1 and J usage is TRBJ1-1; 11 bases line up with TRBD1. There are 17 residues in the CDR3. J gave up 7 bases and V 2 bases, and 12 bases lay outside the gene matches. Germline V gene data show CDR1 as MNHNS and CDR2 as SASEGT. CDR3 loop: CASSEHGTGQGGREAFF. Here the CDR3 DNA reads TGTGCCAGCAGTGAACACGGTACGGGACAGGGGGGCCGTGAAGCTTTCTTT.

The chain carries TRBV4-3 and TRBJ2-5; a weak D match, TRBD1 (5 bases). Germline-derived CDR1 and CDR2 are LGHNA and YSLEER. The CDR3 has 14 amino acids. Trimming took off 0 bases at V and 5 bases at J, with 10 bases between the two ends. The DNA of the CDR3 is TGCGCCAGCAGCCAAGATGTGGGGCCGGAGACCCAGTACTTC. Residues: CASSQDVGPETQYF.

The chain has TRBV6-5 and TRBJ2-7, with a possible D match to TRBD1 (6 bases). This CDR3 comprises 14 residues. Looked up from germline, CDR1 is MNHEY and CDR2 is SVGAGI. The V end lost 6 bases, the J end lost 7 bases, and 19 bases lay between the germline ends. The DNA of the CDR3 is TGTGCCAGCAGCCGTGGACAGCCAGCTACGGAGCAGTACTTC. Its translation: CASSRGQPATEQYF.

The chain has TRBV19 and TRBJ1-5; D uncertain. Looked up from germline, CDR1 is LNHDA and CDR2 is SQIVND (reference sequence). This CDR3 spans 14 amino acids. Deletions cut 1 base from V and 6 bases from J, with 10 bases between. The CDR3 is CASSIGESGQPQHF. CDR3 sequence (DNA): TGTGCCAGTAGTATAGGGGAGTCTGGTCAGCCCCAGCATTTT.

The sample holds one count of this clone. The V and J genes are TRBV2 and TRBJ1-1, with 12 bases matching TRBD1. The V and J ends lost 4 bases and 7 bases, in that order; junction bases with no gene match: 4. Germline V gene lookup returns CDR1 SNHLY and CDR2 FYNNEI. The CDR3 is 14 amino acids. The CDR3 region has the DNA TGTGCCAGCAGTGGGGACAGGGGGCCCGATGAAGCTTTCTTT. Amino acids: CASSGDRGPDEAFF.

This rearrangement joins TRBV11-1 to TRBJ1-2, with D tentatively TRBD1 (5 bases). Deletions cut 4 bases from V and 14 bases from J, with 14 bases between. The CDR3 extends over 11 amino acids. CDR1 is SGHAT and CDR2 is FQDESV in the germline V gene (reference sequence). The CDR3 coding sequence is TGTGCCAGCAGCTCGCTGACAGACCCAACCTTC. Translating gives CASSSLTDPTF.

This rearrangement joins TRBV6-5 to TRBJ1-3; tentatively, D is TRBD1 (6 bases). Trimming removed 2 bases from V and 2 bases from J, with 10 bases in between. The CDR3 has 15 amino acids. Germline V gene sequence: CDR1 MNHEY, CDR2 SVGAGI. CDR3 sequence reads: CASSYGTQAGNTIYF. The CDR3 nucleotides read TGTGCCAGCAGTTACGGGACACAGGCTGGAAACACCATATATTTT.

This chain links TRBV7-2 with TRBJ1-4; D may be TRBD1 (6 bases). Trimming left V 6 bases short and J 0 bases short, with 14 bases between. CDR1 is SGHTA and CDR2 is FQGNSA in the germline V gene. CDR3 length: 16 residues. The CDR3 DNA follows: TGTGCCAGCAGGGCCGGGACACAGGCAACTAATGAAAAACTGTTTTTT. It translates to CASRAGTQATNEKLFF.

This chain links TRBV6-4 with TRBJ2-3; no clear D. The CDR3 contains 13 residues. The ends were cut back, 4 bases at V and 0 bases at J, with 5 bases in the middle. Germline V CDR1 and CDR2: MRHNA, SNTAGT. In DNA, the CDR3 is TGTGCCAGCAGTGGAGAGAGCACAGATACGCAGTATTTT. It yields the protein CASSGESTDTQYF.

V is TRBV19 and J is TRBJ2-3, with 8 bases lining up with TRBD2. Per the germline V gene, CDR1 is LNHDA and CDR2 is SQIVND (reference sequence). This CDR3 is 16 amino acids long. V gave up 3 bases and J gave up 4 bases; unmatched junction bases: 9. CDR3 in amino acids: CASSMRTSGFPDTQYF. The CDR3 DNA reads TGTGCCAGTAGTATGCGCACTAGCGGTTTTCCAGATACGCAGTATTTT.

This rearrangement joins TRBV9 to TRBJ2-7; tentatively, D is TRBD1 (6 bases). V lost 3 bases, J lost 1 base, and 11 bases lay in between. CDR1 and CDR2 from the germline V gene are SGDLS and YYNGEE. The CDR3 contains 14 residues. The CDR3 DNA sequence: TGTGCCAGCAGCGCAACAGGACAGTCCTACGAGCAGTACTTC. This sequence encodes CASSATGQSYEQYF.

The V gene is TRBV6-6, the J gene TRBJ2-1; 9 bases are shared with TRBD2. Germline assignment: CDR1 MNHNY and CDR2 SVGAGI (reference sequence). There are 14 residues in the CDR3. Unmatched junction bases numbered 3, after V lost 6 bases and J lost 3 bases. CDR3 sequence (DNA): TGTGCCAGCAGGCTAGCGGGGAGCTACAATGAGCAGTTCTTC. This encodes CASRLAGSYNEQFF.

The chain recombines TRBV5-1 with TRBJ1-2; D call uncertain. V shed 0 bases and J shed 6 bases, with 15 bases lying between them. There are 15 residues in the CDR3. Germline values: CDR1 SGHRS, CDR2 YFSETQ. For the CDR3, the DNA is TGCGCCAGCAGCTTGGTAGCAGCTGGGGAGGATGGCTACACCTTC. Translating gives CASSLVAAGEDGYTF.

Points on this clone: The conserved phenylalanine or tryptophan is not found at the CDR3 terminus, so this likely reflects a read error. The DNA is omitted, as the CDR3 cannot be located on it reliably, and the CDR3 follows TCRdb's listing. The V call is TRBV6-2 or TRBV6-3, the J call TRBJ1-1; TRBD1 reflects the table's D call only, with no check against the DNA. CDR1 is MNHEY, CDR2 SVGEGT, per germline. The CDR3 is 12 amino acids in total, end residues counted. CDR3 protein: CASSDRDGNRGI.

The chain has TRBV28 and TRBJ2-7, with a tentative D call TRBD2 (5 bases). This CDR3 comprises 15 residues. Per the germline V gene, CDR1 is MDHEN and CDR2 is SYDVKM. Between the trimmed V and J ends, which lost 2 bases and 2 bases, there was a span of 13 bases. CDR3 region: CASSLGGGPTYEQYF. The CDR3 DNA reads as TGTGCCAGCAGTTTAGGCGGAGGCCCCACCTACGAGCAGTACTTC.

The chain joins TRBV3-1 (or the pseudogene TRBV3-2) to TRBJ1-1; D might be TRBD1 (5 bases). V was pared by 1 base and J by 1 base, with 13 bases between. CDR3 length equals 16 residues. Germline-derived CDR1 and CDR2 are LGHDT and YNNKEL (reference sequence). For the CDR3, the DNA is TGTGCCAGCAGCCAAGGGATCAGGGCGTCGAACACTGAAGCTTTCTTT. Protein sequence: CASSQGIRASNTEAFF.

This clone has a single count. CDR3 bases: TGCGCCAGCAAGGGACAGAGGTTGAGGGAGCTGTTTTTT. Translated: CASKGQRLRELFF. The chain uses TRBV4-1 and TRBJ2-2; 7 bases agree with TRBD1. Trimming took 7 bases from V and 9 from J; bases not matched to a gene: 8. The CDR3 has 13 amino acids. CDR1 and CDR2 from the germline V gene are MGHRA and YSYEKL.

The J gene is TRBJ2-1, the V gene TRBV21-1; TRBD2 reflects the table's D call only, with no check against the DNA. TRBV21-1 is a listed pseudogene. The CDR3 runs to 16 residues. Here the CDR3 DNA reads TGTGCCAGCAGCAAAGAAAAGGATGGGGGGTACAATGAGCAGTTCTTC. It is translated as CASSKEKDGGYNEQFF.

CDR3 DNA sequence: TGTGCCAGCTTGGGACTAGCGGGAGGCGGGAACACCGGGGAGCTGTTTTTT. Amino acid sequence: CASLGLAGGGNTGELFF. The rearrangement links TRBV19 to TRBJ2-2, with 15 bases identical to TRBD2. CDR1 LNHDA and CDR2 SQIVND come from the germline V gene (reference sequence). The V and J ends lost 9 bases and 1 base, in that order; junction bases with no gene match: 6. CDR3 length: 17 residues.